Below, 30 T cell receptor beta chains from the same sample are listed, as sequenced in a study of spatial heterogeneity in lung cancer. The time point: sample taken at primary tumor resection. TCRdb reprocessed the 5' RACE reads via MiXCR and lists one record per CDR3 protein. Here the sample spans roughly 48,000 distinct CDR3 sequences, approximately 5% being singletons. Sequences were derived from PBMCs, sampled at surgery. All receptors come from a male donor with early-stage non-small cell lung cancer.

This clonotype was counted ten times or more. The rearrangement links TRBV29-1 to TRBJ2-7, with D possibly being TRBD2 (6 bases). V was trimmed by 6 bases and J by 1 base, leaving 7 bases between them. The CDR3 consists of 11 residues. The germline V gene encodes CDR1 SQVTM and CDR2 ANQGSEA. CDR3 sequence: CSVRGSYEQYF. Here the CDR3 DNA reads TGCAGCGTACGGGGGTCCTACGAGCAGTACTTC.

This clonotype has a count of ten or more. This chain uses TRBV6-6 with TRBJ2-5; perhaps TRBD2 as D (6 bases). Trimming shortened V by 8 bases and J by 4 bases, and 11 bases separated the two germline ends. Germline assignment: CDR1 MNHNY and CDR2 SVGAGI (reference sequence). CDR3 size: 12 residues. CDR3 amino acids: CASSGVGETQYF. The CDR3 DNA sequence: TGTGCCAGCTCGGGAGTCGGAGAGACCCAGTACTTC.

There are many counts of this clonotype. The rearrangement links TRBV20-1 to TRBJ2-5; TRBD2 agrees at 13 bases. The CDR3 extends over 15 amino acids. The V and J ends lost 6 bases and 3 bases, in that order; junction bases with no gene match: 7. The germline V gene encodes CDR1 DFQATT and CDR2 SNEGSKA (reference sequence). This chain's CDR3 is CSAQGLAGVEETQYF. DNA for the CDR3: TGCAGTGCCCAAGGACTAGCGGGAGTAGAAGAGACCCAGTACTTC.

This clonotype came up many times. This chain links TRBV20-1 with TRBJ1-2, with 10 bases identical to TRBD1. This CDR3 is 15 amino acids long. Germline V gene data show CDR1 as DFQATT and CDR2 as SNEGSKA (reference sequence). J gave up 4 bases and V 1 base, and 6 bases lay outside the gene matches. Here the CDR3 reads CSARAGTGVGYGYTF. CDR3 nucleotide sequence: TGCAGTGCTAGAGCAGGGACAGGGGTTGGCTATGGCTACACCTTC.

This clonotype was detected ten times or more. The CDR3 loop reads CASSQDIGLGLAGGLGLEQYF. The CDR3, as DNA: TGCGCCAGCAGCCAAGATATCGGCTTGGGACTAGCGGGAGGGTTAGGATTGGAGCAGTACTTC. The chain employs TRBV4-3 and TRBJ2-7, with 16 positions matching TRBD2. CDR1 is LGHNA, CDR2 YSLEER, per germline. This CDR3 comprises 21 residues. The V and J ends lost 0 bases and 7 bases, in that order; junction bases with no gene match: 18.

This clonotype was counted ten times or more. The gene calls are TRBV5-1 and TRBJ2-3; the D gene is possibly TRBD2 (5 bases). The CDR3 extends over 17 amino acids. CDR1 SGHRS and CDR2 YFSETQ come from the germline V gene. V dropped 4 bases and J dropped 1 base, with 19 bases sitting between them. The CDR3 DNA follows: TGCGCCAGCAGCCCAGACCAGCGAGGGAGTGGCACAGATACGCAGTATTTT. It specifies CASSPDQRGSGTDTQYF. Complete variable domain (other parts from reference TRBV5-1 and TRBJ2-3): KAGVTQTPRYLIKTRGQQVTLSCSPISGHRSVSWYQQTPGQGLQFLFEYFSETQRNKGNFPGRFSGRQFSNSRSEMNVSTLELGDSALYLCASSPDQRGSGTDTQYFGPGTRLTVL.

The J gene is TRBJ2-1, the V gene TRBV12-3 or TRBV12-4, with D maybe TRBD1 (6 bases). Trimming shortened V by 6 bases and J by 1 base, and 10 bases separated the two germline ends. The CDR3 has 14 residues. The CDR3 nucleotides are TGTGCCAGCAGACCAGGGGATTCCTACAATGAGCAGTTCTTC. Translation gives CASRPGDSYNEQFF.

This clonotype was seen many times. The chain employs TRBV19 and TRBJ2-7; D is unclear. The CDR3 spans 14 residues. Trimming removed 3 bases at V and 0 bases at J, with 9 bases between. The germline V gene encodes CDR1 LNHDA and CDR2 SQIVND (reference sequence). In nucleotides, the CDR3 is TGTGCCAGTAGTATCTCTTGGTCCTCCTACGAGCAGTACTTC. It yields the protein CASSISWSSYEQYF. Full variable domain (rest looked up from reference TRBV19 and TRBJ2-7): DGGITQSPKYLFRKEGQNVTLSCEQNLNHDAMYWYRQDPGQGLRLIYYSQIVNDFQKGDIAEGYSVSREKKESFPLTVTSAQKNPTAFYLCASSISWSSYEQYFGPGTRLTVT.

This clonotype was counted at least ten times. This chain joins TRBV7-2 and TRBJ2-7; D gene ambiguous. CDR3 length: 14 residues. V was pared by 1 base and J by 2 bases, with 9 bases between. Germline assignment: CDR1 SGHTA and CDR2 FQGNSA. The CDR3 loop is CASSLDSGTYEQYF. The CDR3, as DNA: TGTGCCAGCAGCTTAGACTCTGGAACCTACGAGCAGTACTTC.

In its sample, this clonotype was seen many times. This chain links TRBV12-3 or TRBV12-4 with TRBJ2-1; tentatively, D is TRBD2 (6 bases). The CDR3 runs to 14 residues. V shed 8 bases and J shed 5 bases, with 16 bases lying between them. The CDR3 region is CASSGVGRNNEQFF. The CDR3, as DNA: TGTGCCAGCTCGGGGGTGGGGCGAAACAATGAGCAGTTCTTC.

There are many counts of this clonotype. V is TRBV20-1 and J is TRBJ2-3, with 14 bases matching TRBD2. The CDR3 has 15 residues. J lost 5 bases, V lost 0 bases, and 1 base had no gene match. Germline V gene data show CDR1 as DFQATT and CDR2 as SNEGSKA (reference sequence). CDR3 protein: CSAREGTSGGDTQYF. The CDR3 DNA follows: TGCAGTGCTAGAGAGGGGACTAGCGGGGGAGATACGCAGTATTTT.

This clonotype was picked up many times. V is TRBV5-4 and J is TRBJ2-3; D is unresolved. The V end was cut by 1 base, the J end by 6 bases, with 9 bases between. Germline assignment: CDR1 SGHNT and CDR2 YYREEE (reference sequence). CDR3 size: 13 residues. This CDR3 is CASSLKEADTQYF. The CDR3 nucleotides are TGTGCCAGCAGCTTGAAAGAGGCGGATACGCAGTATTTT.

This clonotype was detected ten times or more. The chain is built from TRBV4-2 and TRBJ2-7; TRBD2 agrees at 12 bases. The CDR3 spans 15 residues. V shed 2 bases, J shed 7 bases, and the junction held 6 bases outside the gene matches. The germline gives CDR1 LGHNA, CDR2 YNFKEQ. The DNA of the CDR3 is TGTGCCAGCAGCCAACCTAGCGGGAGGGCATTAGAGCAGTACTTC. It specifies CASSQPSGRALEQYF.

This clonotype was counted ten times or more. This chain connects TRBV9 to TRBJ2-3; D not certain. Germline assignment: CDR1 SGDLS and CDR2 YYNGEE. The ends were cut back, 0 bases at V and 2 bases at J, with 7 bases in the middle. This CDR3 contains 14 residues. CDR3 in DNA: TGTGCCAGCAGCGTAGCCCCCCTCACAGATACGCAGTATTTT. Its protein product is CASSVAPLTDTQYF. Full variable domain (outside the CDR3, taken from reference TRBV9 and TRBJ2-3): DSGVTQTPKHLITATGQRVTLRCSPRSGDLSVYWYQQSLDQGLQFLIQYYNGEERAKGNILERFSAQQFPDLHSELNLSSLELGDSALYFCASSVAPLTDTQYFGPGTRLTVL.

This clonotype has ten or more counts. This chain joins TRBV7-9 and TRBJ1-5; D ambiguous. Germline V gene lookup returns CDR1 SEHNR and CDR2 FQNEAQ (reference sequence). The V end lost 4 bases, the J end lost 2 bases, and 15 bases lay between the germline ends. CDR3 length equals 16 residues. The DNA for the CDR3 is TGTGCCAGCAGCTCCTCGCAAGGATCTGGCAATCAGCCCCAGCATTTT. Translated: CASSSSQGSGNQPQHF.

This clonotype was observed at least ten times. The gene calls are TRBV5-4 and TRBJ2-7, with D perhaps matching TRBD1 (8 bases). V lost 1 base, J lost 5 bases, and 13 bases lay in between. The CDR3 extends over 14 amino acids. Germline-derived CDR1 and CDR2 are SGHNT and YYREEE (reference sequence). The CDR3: CASSLTGGGDEQYF. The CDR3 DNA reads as TGTGCCAGCAGCTTGACAGGGGGGGGCGACGAGCAGTACTTC.

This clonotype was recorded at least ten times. CDR3 sequence reads: CASTGDSRTGELFF. CDR3 DNA: TGTGCCAGTACCGGGGACAGCCGCACCGGGGAGCTGTTTTTT. The J gene is TRBJ2-2, the V gene TRBV19; 7 bases align to TRBD1. Trimming cost V 7 bases and J 4 bases; bases outside gene matches: 6. Germline values: CDR1 LNHDA, CDR2 SQIVND (reference sequence). The length of the CDR3 is 14 residues.

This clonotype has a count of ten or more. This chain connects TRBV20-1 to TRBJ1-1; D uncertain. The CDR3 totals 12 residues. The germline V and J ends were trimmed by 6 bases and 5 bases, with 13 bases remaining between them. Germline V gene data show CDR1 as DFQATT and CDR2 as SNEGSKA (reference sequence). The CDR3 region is CSALSPGTEAFF. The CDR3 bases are TGCAGTGCCCTCAGCCCGGGTACTGAAGCTTTCTTT.

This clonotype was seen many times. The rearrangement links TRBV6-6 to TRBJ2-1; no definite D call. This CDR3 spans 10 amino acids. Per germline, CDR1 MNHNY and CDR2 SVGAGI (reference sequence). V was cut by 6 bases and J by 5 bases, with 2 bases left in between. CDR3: CASRDNEQFF. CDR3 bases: TGTGCCAGCAGAGACAATGAGCAGTTCTTC.

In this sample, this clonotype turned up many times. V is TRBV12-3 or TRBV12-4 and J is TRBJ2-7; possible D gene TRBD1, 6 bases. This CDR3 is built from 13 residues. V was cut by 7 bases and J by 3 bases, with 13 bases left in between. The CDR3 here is CASTPDSLYEQYF. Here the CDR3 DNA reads TGTGCCAGCACCCCGGACAGCCTCTACGAGCAGTACTTC.

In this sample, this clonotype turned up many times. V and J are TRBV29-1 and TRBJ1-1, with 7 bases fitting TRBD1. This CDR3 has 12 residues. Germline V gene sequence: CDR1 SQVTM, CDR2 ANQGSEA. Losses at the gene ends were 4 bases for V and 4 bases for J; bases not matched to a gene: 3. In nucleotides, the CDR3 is TGCAGCGTTGGGTCAGGGGGCACTGAAGCTTTCTTT. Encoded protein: CSVGSGGTEAFF.

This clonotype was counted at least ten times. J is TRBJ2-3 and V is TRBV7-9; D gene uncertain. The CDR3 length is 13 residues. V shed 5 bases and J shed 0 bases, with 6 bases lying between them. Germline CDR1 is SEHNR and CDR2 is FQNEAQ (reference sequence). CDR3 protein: CASSPASTDTQYF. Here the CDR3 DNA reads TGTGCCAGCAGCCCGGCCAGCACAGATACGCAGTATTTT.

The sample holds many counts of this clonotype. DNA for the CDR3: TGCGCCAGCAGCCCTGGGACAGGGGGAAGCGGCAATCAGCCCCAGCATTTT. This sequence encodes CASSPGTGGSGNQPQHF. The chain is built from TRBV5-1 and TRBJ1-5; 11 bases agree with TRBD1. Germline V gene lookup returns CDR1 SGHRS and CDR2 YFSETQ. The junction had 8 bases not matched to a gene; V was cut back by 4 bases and J by 2 bases. CDR3 size: 17 residues.

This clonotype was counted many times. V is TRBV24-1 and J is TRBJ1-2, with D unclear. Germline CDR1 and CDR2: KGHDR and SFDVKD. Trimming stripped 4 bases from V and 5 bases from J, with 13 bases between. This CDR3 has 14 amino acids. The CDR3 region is CATSDPGRGYGYTF. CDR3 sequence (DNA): TGTGCCACCAGTGACCCTGGCCGTGGATATGGCTACACCTTC.

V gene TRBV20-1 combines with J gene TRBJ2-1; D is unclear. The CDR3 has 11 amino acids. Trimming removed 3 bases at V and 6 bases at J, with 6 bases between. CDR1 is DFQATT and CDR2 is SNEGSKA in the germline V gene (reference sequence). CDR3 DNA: TGCAGTGCTAGCCAGGTCAATGAGCAGTTCTTC. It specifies CSASQVNEQFF.

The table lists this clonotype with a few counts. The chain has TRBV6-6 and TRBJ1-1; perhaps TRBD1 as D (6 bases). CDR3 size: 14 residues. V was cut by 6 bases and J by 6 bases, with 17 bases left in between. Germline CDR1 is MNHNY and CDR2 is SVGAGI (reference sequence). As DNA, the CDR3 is TGTGCCAGCAGATTCGGGAACAGGGCATCTGAAGCTTTCTTT. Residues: CASRFGNRASEAFF.

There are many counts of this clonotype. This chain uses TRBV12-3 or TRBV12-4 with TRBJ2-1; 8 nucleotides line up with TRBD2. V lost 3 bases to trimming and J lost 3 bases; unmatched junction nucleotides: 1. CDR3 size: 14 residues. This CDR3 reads CASSFSGNYNEQFF. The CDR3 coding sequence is TGTGCCAGCAGTTTTAGCGGGAACTACAATGAGCAGTTCTTC.

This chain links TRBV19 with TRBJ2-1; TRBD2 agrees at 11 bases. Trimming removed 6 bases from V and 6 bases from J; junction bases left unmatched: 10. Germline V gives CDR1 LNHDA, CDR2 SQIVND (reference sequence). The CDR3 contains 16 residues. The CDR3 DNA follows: TGTGCCAGTAGCCAACTAGCGGGAGCCTCGAGCAATGAGCAGTTCTTC. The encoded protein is CASSQLAGASSNEQFF.

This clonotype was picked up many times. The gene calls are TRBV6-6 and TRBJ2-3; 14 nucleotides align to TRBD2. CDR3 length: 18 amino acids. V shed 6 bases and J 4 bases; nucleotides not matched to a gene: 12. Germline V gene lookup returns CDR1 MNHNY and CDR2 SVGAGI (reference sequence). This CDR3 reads CASRPPRGLAGESDTQYF. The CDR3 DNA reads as TGTGCCAGCAGACCCCCCCGGGGACTAGCGGGAGAGTCAGATACGCAGTATTTT.

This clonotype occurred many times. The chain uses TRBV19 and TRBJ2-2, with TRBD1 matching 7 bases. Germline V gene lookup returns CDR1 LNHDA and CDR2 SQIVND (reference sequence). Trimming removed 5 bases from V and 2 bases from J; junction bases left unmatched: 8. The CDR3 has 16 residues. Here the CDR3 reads CASSRLGQVNTGELFF. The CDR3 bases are TGTGCCAGTAGTCGCCTAGGACAGGTTAACACCGGGGAGCTGTTTTTT.